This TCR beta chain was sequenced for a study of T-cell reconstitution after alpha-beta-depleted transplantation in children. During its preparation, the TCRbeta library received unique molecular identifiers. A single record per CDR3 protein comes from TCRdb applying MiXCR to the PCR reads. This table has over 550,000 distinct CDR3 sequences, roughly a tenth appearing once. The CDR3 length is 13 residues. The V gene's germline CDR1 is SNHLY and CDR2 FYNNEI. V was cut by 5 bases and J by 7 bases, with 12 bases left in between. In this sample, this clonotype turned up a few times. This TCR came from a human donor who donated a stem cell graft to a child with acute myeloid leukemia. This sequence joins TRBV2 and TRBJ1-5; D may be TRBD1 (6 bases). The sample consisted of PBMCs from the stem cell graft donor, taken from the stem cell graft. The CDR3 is CASSSDSGQPQHF. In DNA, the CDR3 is TGTGCCAGCAGTTCGGACAGCGGCCAGCCCCAGCATTTT.